Included here is one T cell receptor beta chain sequence, with context. V lost 2 bases, J lost 1 base, and 3 bases stayed unmatched. The CDR3 covers 15 residues. Germline V CDR1 and CDR2: MNHEY, SVGEGT. The data stem from a study of blood T cell repertoires in COVID-19. Looking at the study overall: The United States, Italy and Spain supplied acute and convalescent COVID-19 samples. PBMCs, B-cell-depleted T cells, or T cells were the source of the cDNA or gDNA that made up the material.

In the original workflow: Amplification of reference gene primers was used by the study to estimate nucleated cell counts. Assay used: immunoSEQ multiplex PCR; TCRdb lists only in-frame clones, some missing. V and J calls plus clone size are reproduced from that table; the DNA served to infer D and trimming. The sample carries roughly 51,000 clones, around nine tenths recorded once. This sequence was found in a man over 45 with active COVID-19. The sequencing input was peripheral blood. The genes are TRBV6-2 or TRBV6-3 and TRBJ1-1; 8 bases are shared with TRBD1. The CDR3 coding sequence is TGTGCCAGCAGTTACGGGGACAGGACGAACACTGAAGCTTTCTTT. Translation: CASSYGDRTNTEAFF.